This T cell receptor (beta chain) is drawn from a study of blood T cell repertoires in COVID-19. Here immunoSEQ multiplex PCR was the method, and the copy in TCRdb shows in-frame clones only, minus some. The sample contains 350,000 to 450,000 clones, 89% of which appear only once. This CDR3 comprises 14 residues. The V gene's germline CDR1 is SNHLY and CDR2 FYNNEI. V lost 4 bases and J lost 0, with 6 bases in between. The receptor comes from a man aged 35 to 55 with acute or convalescent COVID-19. The sample taken for sequencing was peripheral blood. The genes are TRBV2 and TRBJ1-4, with unresolved D. CDR3 sequence (DNA): TGTGCCAGCAGTGTGCAGTCAACTAATGAAAAACTGTTTTTT. Encoded protein: CASSVQSTNEKLFF.